Shown below are 32 T cell receptor beta chains from a single sample sequenced in a study of cytomegalovirus exposure and HLA in healthy donors. 60 Vbeta and 13 Jbeta primers were used in PCR. Generated by immunoSEQ multiplex PCR, the TCRdb table keeps only in-frame clones and is missing some. The table records about 140,000 clones, about three quarters of them present only once. Sequenced: PBMCs. Receptors were obtained from a middle-aged man in good health and CMV-seronegative.

The chain combines TRBV7-2 with TRBJ2-5; 9 bases align to TRBD1. Germline-derived CDR1 and CDR2 are SGHTA and FQGNSA. The CDR3 runs to 19 residues. The V segment lost 5 bases and the J segment 1 base; nucleotides outside the gene matches: 17. CDR3 in amino acids: CASSGGTGRGGGSQETQYF. The CDR3, as DNA: TGTGCCAGCAGCGGGGGGACAGGGAGGGGAGGGGGGTCCCAAGAGACCCAGTACTTC.

This chain uses TRBV7-6 with TRBJ2-3; D may be TRBD1 (6 bases). This CDR3 has 15 amino acids. Looked up from germline, CDR1 is SGHVS and CDR2 is FNYEAQ. V dropped 1 base and J dropped 3 bases, with 11 bases sitting between them. CDR3 sequence (DNA): TGTGCCAGCAGCTTAGTTGTGGGGGCGACAGATACGCAGTATTTT. Translating gives CASSLVVGATDTQYF.

The rearrangement uses TRBV18 and TRBJ2-5; 8 bases are shared with TRBD1. Germline values: CDR1 KGHSH, CDR2 LQKENI. The CDR3 loop spans 14 amino acids. With 3 bases clipped from V and 1 base from J, the junction kept 1 base outside the gene matches. The CDR3 DNA reads as TGTGCCAGCTCACCGACAGGGGTCCAAGAGACCCAGTACTTC. Its protein product is CASSPTGVQETQYF.

DNA of the CDR3: TGCAGCGCCAATGGTCACAGCTCCTACGAGCAGTACTTC. Its protein is CSANGHSSYEQYF. V gene TRBV29-1 combines with J gene TRBJ2-7; the D is unclear. The V end lost 7 bases, the J end lost 0 bases, and 13 bases lay between the germline ends. The germline gives CDR1 SQVTM, CDR2 ANQGSEA. This CDR3 spans 13 amino acids.

The chain has TRBV20-1 and TRBJ2-7; D is possibly TRBD2 (5 bases). Looked up from germline, CDR1 is DFQATT and CDR2 is SNEGSKA (reference sequence). V was cut by 3 bases and J by 4 bases, with 7 bases left in between. This CDR3 spans 11 amino acids. The CDR3 protein is CSARRVYEQYF. The CDR3 bases are TGCAGTGCTAGGCGGGTTTACGAGCAGTACTTC.

CDR3 protein: CASSYGGGQETQYF. The CDR3 DNA reads TGTGCCAGCAGTTACGGGGGGGGGCAAGAGACCCAGTACTTC. The chain carries TRBV6-7 and TRBJ2-5; 7 nucleotides match TRBD2. TRBV6-7 is reported as an ORF; its role is uncertain. The V and J ends lost 2 bases and 2 bases, in that order; junction bases with no gene match: 2. The CDR3 loop spans 14 amino acids.

The chain recombines TRBV6-4 with TRBJ2-7; the D is unclear. CDR1 is MRHNA and CDR2 is SNTAGT in the germline V gene. The CDR3 has 12 residues. Trimming cost V 8 bases and J 4 bases, with 12 bases left between them. CDR3 residues: CASPEPRYEQYF. Here the CDR3 DNA reads TGTGCCAGCCCCGAGCCCAGGTACGAGCAGTACTTC.

The chain uses TRBV5-1 and TRBJ2-5; TRBD1 aligns across 9 bases. The assigned J gene may be wrong: the sequence end matches TRBJ2-7 better. The CDR3 loop spans 15 amino acids. Germline CDR1 SGHRS, CDR2 YFSETQ. CDR3 nucleotides: TGCGCCAGCAGCAAAGAGCCGGGACAGGGTTACGAGCAGTACTTC. It encodes CASSKEPGQGYEQYF.

The rearrangement links TRBV4-1 to TRBJ2-3, with 7 bases lining up with TRBD2. Trimming cost V 1 base and J 2 bases; bases outside gene matches: 9. Germline V CDR1 and CDR2: MGHRA, YSYEKL. CDR3 length: 17 amino acids. CDR3 DNA: TGCGCCAGCAGCCAAGGGGACTATAACAGTGCCACAGATACGCAGTATTTT. This gives the protein CASSQGDYNSATDTQYF.

V and J are TRBV6-6 and TRBJ1-3, with 8 bases matching TRBD1. Looked up from germline, CDR1 is MNHNY and CDR2 is SVGAGI (reference sequence). This CDR3 is 16 amino acids long. The V gene end was trimmed by 2 bases and the J gene end by 0 bases; junction bases not matched to a gene: 3. The CDR3 bases are TGTGCCAGCAGTTACCTCAGGGGGCACTCTGGAAACACCATATATTTT. Protein sequence: CASSYLRGHSGNTIYF.

This clone came up once. The J gene is TRBJ2-7, the V gene TRBV6-1, with 7 bases lining up with TRBD2. Germline V CDR1 and CDR2: MNHNS, SASEGT. With V trimmed by 4 bases and J by 0 bases, 6 bases remained unmatched. This CDR3 comprises 15 residues. CDR3 sequence: CASSVASGRSYEQYF. CDR3 nucleotides: TGTGCCAGCAGTGTGGCTAGCGGCCGCTCCTACGAGCAGTACTTC.

This clone was recorded a few times. The chain recombines TRBV11-2 with TRBJ2-5; D might be TRBD2 (6 bases). The DNA end is a closer match to TRBJ2-7, so the J assignment may be wrong. This CDR3 region has 19 residues. Germline values: CDR1 SGHAT, CDR2 FQNNGV. Here the CDR3 DNA reads TGTGCCAGCAGCCCCCATCCTCGGCTAGCGCCTACGGGATACTACGAGCAGTACTTC. Its translation: CASSPHPRLAPTGYYEQYF.

The chain combines TRBV28 with TRBJ1-4, with D unresolved. CDR1 and CDR2 from the germline V gene are MDHEN and SYDVKM. Deletions cut 7 bases from V and 4 bases from J, with 16 bases between. The CDR3 is made up of 15 amino acids. This CDR3 is CASTALQTGNEKLFF. The CDR3 DNA follows: TGTGCCAGCACTGCATTACAAACGGGTAATGAAAAACTGTTTTTT.

The chain joins TRBV7-8 to TRBJ2-3; no firm D call. Germline assignment: CDR1 SGHVS and CDR2 FQNEAQ. V was cut by 7 bases and J by 2 bases, with 16 bases left in between. The CDR3 consists of 15 residues. The CDR3 DNA follows: TGTGCCAGCACCTCACACGGGTCTCCCACAGATACGCAGTATTTT. Protein sequence: CASTSHGSPTDTQYF.

The J gene is TRBJ1-4, the V gene TRBV5-1; 9 nucleotides match TRBD1. V lost 0 bases, J lost 8 bases, and 5 bases stayed unmatched. The CDR3 contains 15 residues. Germline CDR1 and CDR2: SGHRS and YFSETQ. The CDR3 loop reads CASSLGGTGTEKLFF. The CDR3 region has the DNA TGCGCCAGCAGCTTGGGTGGGACAGGGACGGAAAAACTGTTTTTT.

This sequence joins TRBV15 and TRBJ2-2, with D maybe TRBD1 (6 bases). In germline, CDR1 is LNHNV, CDR2 YYDKDF (reference sequence). This CDR3 is 16 amino acids long. V lost 7 bases and J 7 bases, leaving 22 bases between the germline ends. CDR3 residues: CATTTSMAGDVGELFF. DNA of the CDR3: TGTGCCACCACCACATCGATGGCAGGGGACGTCGGGGAGCTGTTTTTT.

A few counts support this clone. The CDR3 DNA sequence: TGTGCCAGCAGTTTAAGACAGGGCACCTACGAGCAGTACTTC. Translation gives CASSLRQGTYEQYF. The chain has TRBV28 and TRBJ2-7, with 7 bases matching TRBD1. Germline loops: CDR1 MDHEN, CDR2 SYDVKM. Trimming at V came to 2 bases and at J to 2 bases, leaving 3 bases not matched to a gene. CDR3 length: 14 residues. Variable domain in full (rest from reference TRBV28 and TRBJ2-7): DVKVTQSSRYLVKRTGEKVFLECVQDMDHENMFWYRQDPGLGLRLIYFSYDVKMKEKGDIPEGYSVSREKKERFSLILESASTNQTSMYLCASSLRQGTYEQYFGPGTRLTVT.

The chain carries TRBV5-1 and TRBJ1-5; perhaps TRBD1 as D (6 bases). Germline assignment: CDR1 SGHRS and CDR2 YFSETQ. Trimming pared 0 bases from V and 6 bases from J, leaving 13 bases between. This CDR3 contains 15 residues. This chain's CDR3 is CASSLGDRPSQPQHF. In DNA, the CDR3 is TGCGCCAGCAGCTTGGGAGACAGGCCTAGTCAGCCCCAGCATTTT.

The chain carries TRBV29-1 and TRBJ2-7; 9 bases map to TRBD1. J gave up 4 bases and V 2 bases, and 3 bases lay outside the gene matches. This CDR3 is 13 amino acids long. Germline assignment: CDR1 SQVTM and CDR2 ANQGSEA. CDR3 in amino acids: CSVEHGQGYEQYF. The CDR3 DNA is TGCAGCGTTGAACATGGACAGGGGTACGAGCAGTACTTC.

The gene calls are TRBV7-2 and TRBJ1-1, with a tentative D call TRBD1 (5 bases). V dropped 4 bases and J dropped 0 bases, with 12 bases sitting between them. Germline CDR1 SGHTA, CDR2 FQGNSA. The CDR3 extends over 15 amino acids. CDR3 loop: CASSSSTVMNTEAFF. In nucleotides, the CDR3 is TGTGCCAGCAGCTCGTCGACAGTCATGAACACTGAAGCTTTCTTT.

In its sample, this clone was seen once. This rearrangement joins TRBV4-1 to TRBJ2-5, with D possibly TRBD1 on 5 matching bases. The CDR3 is 17 residues long. The germline gives CDR1 MGHRA, CDR2 YSYEKL. The V and J ends lost 1 base and 2 bases respectively, with 17 bases between them. The CDR3 region has the DNA TGCGCCAGCAGCCAAGTGTACCCACGCCGGACACAAGAGACCCAGTACTTC. The encoded protein is CASSQVYPRRTQETQYF.

The gene calls are TRBV11-2 and TRBJ1-1; possible D gene TRBD1, 5 bases. V lost 0 bases and J lost 10, with 6 bases in between. The CDR3 spans 11 residues. The germline gives CDR1 SGHAT, CDR2 FQNNGV. The CDR3 protein is CASSLDGGAFF. The CDR3 DNA is TGTGCCAGCAGCTTAGACGGGGGAGCTTTCTTT.

The chain recombines TRBV19 with TRBJ2-1; D perhaps matches TRBD1 (6 bases). Germline assignment: CDR1 LNHDA and CDR2 SQIVND (reference sequence). V dropped 6 bases and J dropped 6 bases, with 12 bases sitting between them. The CDR3 covers 13 residues. CDR3: CASRGGSINEQFF. The CDR3 DNA is TGTGCCAGTAGAGGGGGATCGATCAATGAGCAGTTCTTC. Looking up the rest from reference TRBV19 and TRBJ2-1 gives the full variable domain: DGGITQSPKYLFRKEGQNVTLSCEQNLNHDAMYWYRQDPGQGLRLIYYSQIVNDFQKGDIAEGYSVSREKKESFPLTVTSAQKNPTAFYLCASRGGSINEQFFGPGTRLTVL.

The sample holds a few counts of this clone. V usage is TRBV4-2 and J usage is TRBJ2-7, with TRBD2 as a possible D gene (6 bases). The CDR3 extends over 15 amino acids. Germline V gives CDR1 LGHNA, CDR2 YNFKEQ. V was cut by 0 bases and J by 6 bases, with 15 bases left in between. The CDR3 loop is CASSQESGGPAEQYF. The CDR3 DNA is TGTGCCAGCAGCCAAGAATCAGGAGGGCCGGCCGAGCAGTACTTC.

Concerning this clone: A junction end diverges from the germline sequence, so it may reflect a read error. The V and J genes are TRBV7-9 and TRBJ2-7; 9 bases agree with TRBD1. Germline V lookup: CDR1 SEHNR, CDR2 FQNEAQ (reference sequence). This CDR3 region has 15 residues. This CDR3 reads CSSSSRQGGVYEQYF. In nucleotides, the CDR3 is TGTTCCAGCAGCTCCCGACAGGGGGGAGTCTACGAGCAGTACTTC.

The gene calls are TRBV10-1 and TRBJ2-3; 11 bases are a match to TRBD2. Losses at the gene ends were 3 bases for V and 1 base for J; bases not matched to a gene: 3. The CDR3 has 16 amino acids. Germline CDR1 is WNHNN and CDR2 is SYGVQD (reference sequence). CDR3 in DNA: TGCGCCAGCAGTGATCCGACTAGCGGGGGCACAGATACGCAGTATTTT. This codes for CASSDPTSGGTDTQYF.

This clone occurred a few times. The rearrangement uses TRBV9 and TRBJ2-2; 9 positions match TRBD2. V dropped 3 bases and J dropped 0; count of bases not matched to a gene: 3. There are 16 residues in the CDR3. The germline V gene encodes CDR1 SGDLS and CDR2 YYNGEE. The CDR3, as DNA: TGTGCCAGCAGCGGTGAGCGGGGGGCGAACACCGGGGAGCTGTTTTTT. This sequence encodes CASSGERGANTGELFF.

The chain is built from TRBV28 and TRBJ1-6; D perhaps matches TRBD1 (5 bases). Trimming removed 2 bases at V and 10 bases at J, with 12 bases between. The V gene's germline CDR1 is MDHEN and CDR2 SYDVKM. The CDR3 loop spans 14 amino acids. CDR3 sequence: CASSLPGTPSPLHF. CDR3 bases: TGTGCCAGCAGTTTACCCGGGACTCCCTCACCCCTCCACTTT. Full variable domain (missing parts from reference TRBV28 and TRBJ1-6): DVKVTQSSRYLVKRTGEKVFLECVQDMDHENMFWYRQDPGLGLRLIYFSYDVKMKEKGDIPEGYSVSREKKERFSLILESASTNQTSMYLCASSLPGTPSPLHFGNGTRLTVT.

This clone has a handful of counts. The chain combines TRBV5-1 with TRBJ1-6; 8 bases match TRBD1. The CDR3 is 14 residues long. Germline V CDR1 and CDR2: SGHRS, YFSETQ. The trim removed 7 bases at V and 8 bases at J, leaving 8 bases unmatched. Here the CDR3 reads CASAPAGGYSPLHF. As DNA, the CDR3 is TGCGCCAGCGCCCCTGCAGGGGGCTATTCACCCCTCCACTTT. Complete variable domain (other parts from reference TRBV5-1 and TRBJ1-6): KAGVTQTPRYLIKTRGQQVTLSCSPISGHRSVSWYQQTPGQGLQFLFEYFSETQRNKGNFPGRFSGRQFSNSRSEMNVSTLELGDSALYLCASAPAGGYSPLHFGNGTRLTVT.

The CDR3 spells CASSPIHSGELFF. Written as DNA, the CDR3 is TGTGCCAGCAGCCCGATACATTCCGGGGAGCTGTTTTTT. The chain carries TRBV6-5 and TRBJ2-2; unclear D gene. Germline V gives CDR1 MNHEY, CDR2 SVGAGI. CDR3 size: 13 residues. V lost 6 bases, J lost 6 bases, and 11 bases lay in between.

The V call is TRBV19, the J call TRBJ2-2; 8 nucleotides align to TRBD1. Germline assignment: CDR1 LNHDA and CDR2 SQIVND (reference sequence). The CDR3 is 15 residues long. V lost 6 bases, J lost 2 bases, and 5 bases stayed unmatched. CDR3 sequence reads: CASSLSGGNTGELFF. The CDR3 DNA follows: TGTGCCAGTAGCCTCTCAGGGGGCAACACCGGGGAGCTGTTTTTT.

The chain couples TRBV19 to TRBJ2-1, with 7 nucleotides matching TRBD2. Germline values: CDR1 LNHDA, CDR2 SQIVND (reference sequence). Germline trimming cut 2 bases from V and 7 bases from J; bases unmatched to any gene: 14. The CDR3 has 17 amino acids. CDR3 residues: CASSIRRDYHPRNEQFF. The CDR3 nucleotides are TGTGCCAGTAGTATACGCCGGGACTACCACCCTAGGAATGAGCAGTTCTTC.